This T cell receptor (beta chain) was profiled in a study of blood T cell repertoires in COVID-19. This clone was detected ten times or more. TCRdb's table, derived via immunoSEQ multiplex PCR, lists solely in-frame clones and lacks some. The sample gives about 99,000 clones, about four fifths of which show up once; 15% to 20% is in the top ten. The CDR3 sequence is 16 residues long. The V and J ends lost 3 bases and 6 bases, in that order; junction bases with no gene match: 8. Germline CDR1 and CDR2: MNHEY and SMNVEV (reference sequence). The chain combines TRBV27 with TRBJ2-1; 10 nucleotides match TRBD2. Sequenced: peripheral blood. This clonotype originated in a woman of 80 years or more with active or convalescent COVID-19. The CDR3 nucleotides are TGTGCCAGCAGTTTGGCCGGGACTAGCGCGCCCAATGAGCAGTTCTTC. It specifies CASSLAGTSAPNEQFF.